This is a list of T cell receptor beta chains from one sample in a study of blood T cell repertoires in COVID-19. The data were produced by immunoSEQ multiplex PCR, yet TCRdb's version contains in-frame clones alone and is incomplete. Of approximately 120,000 clones listed, roughly 76% were seen once; the top ten hold less than 11%. The sequenced sample was peripheral blood. These TCRs come from a human donor in a cohort sampled during active COVID-19. Each CDR3 is given with its conserved first and last residue. A D gene is named only where the DNA matches it firmly. Clone size is given for some rows only: seen once, a few or many times, or a class if the clone is expanded.

clone_size	v_call	j_call	d_call	cdr3_nt	cdr3_aa
-	TRBV6-5	TRBJ2-5	-	TGTGCCAGCGGCACCTGGTTGGGCGAGACCCAGTACTTC	CASGTWLGETQYF
-	TRBV6-1	TRBJ2-1	-	TGTGCCAGCAGTGAGCGGGACTTAGGGCACAATGAGCAGTTCTTC	CASSERDLGHNEQFF
-	TRBV28	TRBJ2-3	-	TGTGCCACCGCACTACCGGGAGCAGGCACAGATACGCAGTATTTT	CATALPGAGTDTQYF
-	TRBV7-3	TRBJ2-1	TRBD1	TGTGCCAGCAGCTTAGGGACAGGGCACAATGAGCAGTTCTTC	CASSLGTGHNEQFF
-	TRBV7-7	TRBJ2-1	TRBD2	TGTGCTAGCAGCCCGGGACTAGCGGTCTACAATGAGCAGTTCTTC	CASSPGLAVYNEQFF
few	TRBV30	TRBJ1-1	TRBD1	TGTGCCTGGAGTAAGGACAGGGGCTACACTGAAGCTTTCTTT	CAWSKDRGYTEAFF
-	TRBV11-2	TRBJ1-6	-	TGTGCCAGCAGCTCAGCCGACGGGAGCTCCTATAATTCACCCCTCCACTTT	CASSSADGSSYNSPLHF
-	TRBV7-3	TRBJ1-1	TRBD1	TGTGCCAGCAGCTTAAGGGGCACAGGGGGCCAGGTGAACACTGAAGCTTTCTTT	CASSLRGTGGQVNTEAFF
-	TRBV6-5	TRBJ1-1	TRBD1	TGTGCCAGCACCAGGACAGGGAACACTGAAGCTTTCTTT	CASTRTGNTEAFF
few	TRBV28	TRBJ2-1	TRBD2	TGTGCCAGCAGACCCTCCGGGACTAGCGGCAATGAGCAGTTCTTC	CASRPSGTSGNEQFF
-	TRBV28	TRBJ1-2	TRBD1	TGTGCCAGCAGTTTCACCGGGACAGGAGGTGGCTACACCTTC	CASSFTGTGGGYTF
once	TRBV9	TRBJ2-7	TRBD1	TGTGCCAGCAGCCCCCAGACAGGGAAGAGCTCCTACGAGCAGTACTTC	CASSPQTGKSSYEQYF
once	TRBV7-2	TRBJ1-4	-	TGTGCCAGCAGCCTACGACAGATTAATGAAAAACTGTTTTTT	CASSLRQINEKLFF
-	TRBV6-5	TRBJ2-7	-	TGTGCCAGCAGGAGACAGTCCTCCTACGAGCAGTACTTC	CASRRQSSYEQYF
-	TRBV11-2	TRBJ1-2	-	TGTGCCAGCAGCTTAGTAACAGGCTATGGCTACACCTTC	CASSLVTGYGYTF
once	TRBV5-1	TRBJ2-7	TRBD1	TGCGCCACCCGAACCGGGGACAGGACATCGCAGCAGTACTTC	CATRTGDRTSQQYF
-	TRBV14	TRBJ1-1	-	TGTGCCAGCAGCGCTAGCCTGAACACTGAAGCTTTCTTT	CASSASLNTEAFF
-	TRBV5-1	TRBJ1-2	-	TGCGCCAGCAGCTTGGCCATGGTGGGGAGCGGCTACACCTTC	CASSLAMVGSGYTF
-	TRBV19	TRBJ2-5	TRBD2	TGTGCCAGTAGGAGCGGGGGGGCCGGGGAGACCCAGTACTTC	CASRSGGAGETQYF
-	TRBV6-2/TRBV6-3	TRBJ2-7	-	TGTGCCAGCAGTTATTCCCGTCGTACGGGGATTCAAGAGCAGTACTTC	CASSYSRRTGIQEQYF
few	TRBV30	TRBJ1-6	-	TGTGCCTGGAGTGAGGGGCGTTATAATTCACCCCTCCACTTT	CAWSEGRYNSPLHF
-	TRBV7-9	TRBJ2-7	-	TGTGCCAGCAGCTCAAACCGGGACTGGGACTCCTACGAGCAGTACTTC	CASSSNRDWDSYEQYF
-	TRBV4-2	TRBJ2-7	-	TGTGCCAGCAGCCAAGATCTGGGGGGGGCTTACGAGCAGTACTTC	CASSQDLGGAYEQYF